The clone carrying this T cell receptor (beta chain) was picked up a small number of times. The sample is drawn from a study of blood T cell repertoires in COVID-19. As for the study in general: Sites in the United States, Italy and Spain provided acute and convalescent COVID-19 samples. Sources were T cells, B-cell-depleted T cells, or PBMCs; the material itself was cDNA or gDNA.

Authors' processing steps: Amplification with reference gene primers provided the estimates of nucleated cell counts. Libraries were prepared by immunoSEQ multiplex PCR; TCRdb keeps only in-frame clonotypes and omits some of them. V, J and clone size reflect that table, while D and trimming were determined from the DNA. The data hold about 140,000 clones, with roughly 80% observed a single time. The CDR3 contains 13 residues. The V gene lost 0 bases and the J gene lost 3 bases, with 6 bases spanning the gap. Germline loops: CDR1 SGHRS, CDR2 YFSETQ. The receptor comes from a woman aged 55 to 70 with acute or convalescent COVID-19. J is TRBJ1-1 and V is TRBV5-1, with D possibly being TRBD1 (5 bases). Specimen: peripheral blood. The CDR3 sequence: CASSLEQDTEAFF. Written as DNA, the CDR3 is TGCGCCAGCAGCTTGGAACAGGACACTGAAGCTTTCTTT.